This T cell receptor beta chain was captured in a study of OX40 agonist ivuxolimab in advanced cancers. Notes on the research overall: Ivuxolimab was a fully human IgG2 agonistic monoclonal antibody targeting the costimulatory receptor OX40 (CD134). Partial responses occurred in three dose-escalation patients: two with cutaneous melanoma and one with hepatocellular carcinoma. A male proportion of around 83% and a mean age of around 60 years, ranging from about 20 to 80, were recorded for the dose-escalation cohort. The purpose of peripheral TCRbeta sequencing was to test whether ivuxolimab changed TCR sequence diversity and led to clonal T-cell expansion. Patients were allowed to have had prior anti-PD-1, anti-PD-L1 or anti-CTLA-4 therapy, and around 43% of the dose-escalation patients had been treated with checkpoint inhibitors. Intravenous ivuxolimab was administered to patients every 2 weeks at six dose levels: 0.01, 0.1, 0.3, 1.5, 3 and 10 mg/kg. Among the roughly 52 dose-escalation patients, around 19 had hepatocellular carcinoma, approximately 15 melanoma, 9 renal cell carcinoma and 9 head and neck cancer. The paper reports the monotherapy dose-escalation portion (N of about 47 patients) of the phase I ivuxolimab trial.

Relative to germline, V is missing 2 bases and J is missing 7 bases, with 6 bases of the junction outside any gene match. Reading from cysteine to phenylalanine, the CDR3 counts 16 amino acids. Of all the DNA, just the CDR3 is kept, 48 bases in frame from base 1. From the germline V gene (reference sequence), CDR1 is SGHKS and CDR2 is YYEKEE. The trial excluded patients who had a history of autoimmune disease or who were on systemic immunosuppression. Peripheral blood for TCR sequencing was collected from all dose cohorts at baseline, on cycle 4 day 1, and on cycle 7 day 1. Samples were obtained from an open-label, multicenter, first-in-human phase I dose-escalation trial of ivuxolimab. Adults with locally advanced or metastatic melanoma, renal cell carcinoma, hepatocellular carcinoma or head and neck squamous cell carcinoma were enrolled in the trial. Before TCR sequencing, CD4+ T cells and CD8+ T cells from peripheral blood were sorted into separate populations.

The sample holds one count of this clone. What antigen it recognizes has not been identified. No per-base quality is available; no much larger clone lies one base away. On the study overall, not on this receptor specifically: Low levels of normalized T-cell clonal expansion were also seen in some patients who did not respond. In the 0.1-3.0 mg/kg groups, partial responders had among the lowest normalized peripheral clonal expansion, particularly in CD8+ T cells. At doses of 0.1 to 3.0 mg/kg, clonal expansion of both CD4+ and CD8+ T cells in blood was seen between baseline and week 6. After ivuxolimab, expanded clones were on average more numerous among CD8+ T cells than among CD4+ T cells. The antigen specificity of the peripheral T cells that underwent clonal expansion was not determined.

Genomic DNA was extracted from sorted cells for sequencing of the TCRbeta CDR3 region. The immunoSEQ Assay was used for sequencing of TCRbeta CDR3 regions. Held by TCRdb, this immuneACCESS table contains in-frame sequences only and omits some clones. Under half of the omission traces to an unresolved V gene where checked; the cause of the rest is unknown. This sample holds about 74,000 clones; approximately 90% were observed only once. Jointly, the top ten make up 5% to 7% of the sample. The chain was built from TRBV5-5 and TRBJ2-1; TRBD2 agrees with 13 junctional bases. The sequence was obtained from an adult with an advanced solid tumor such as melanoma, head and neck, liver or kidney cancer. The sequencing used CD4+ or CD8+ T cells sorted from blood, collected in a trial of the OX40 agonist ivuxolimab. The CDR3 in this case is CASSFTSGGALNEQFF. Read as DNA, the sequence is TGTGCCAGCAGCTTCACTAGCGGGGGGGCTTTAAATGAGCAGTTCTTC. With the portions outside the CDR3 filled from the reference TRBV5-5 and TRBJ2-1 genes, the complete variable region becomes DAGVTQSPTHLIKTRGQQVTLRCSPISGHKSVSWYQQVLGQGPQFIFQYYEKEERGRGNFPDRFSARQFPNYSSELNVNALLLGDSALYLCASSFTSGGALNEQFFGPGTRLTVL.